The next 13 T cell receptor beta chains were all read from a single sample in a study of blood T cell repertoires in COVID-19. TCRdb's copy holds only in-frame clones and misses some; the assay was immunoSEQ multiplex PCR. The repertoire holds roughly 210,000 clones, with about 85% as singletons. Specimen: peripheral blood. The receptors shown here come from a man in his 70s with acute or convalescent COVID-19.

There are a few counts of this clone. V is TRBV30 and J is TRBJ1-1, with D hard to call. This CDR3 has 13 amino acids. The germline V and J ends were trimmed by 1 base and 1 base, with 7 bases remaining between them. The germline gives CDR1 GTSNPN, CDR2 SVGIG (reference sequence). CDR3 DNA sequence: TGTGCCTGGAGTGCCCTAGGGAACACTGAAGCTTTCTTT. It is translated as CAWSALGNTEAFF.

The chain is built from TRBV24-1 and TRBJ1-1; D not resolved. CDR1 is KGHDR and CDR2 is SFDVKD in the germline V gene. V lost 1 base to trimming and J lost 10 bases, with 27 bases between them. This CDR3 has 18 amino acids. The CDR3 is CATSDFFGRLRRFESAFF. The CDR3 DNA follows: TGTGCCACCAGTGATTTCTTTGGCAGACTTAGAAGGTTCGAGTCAGCTTTCTTT.

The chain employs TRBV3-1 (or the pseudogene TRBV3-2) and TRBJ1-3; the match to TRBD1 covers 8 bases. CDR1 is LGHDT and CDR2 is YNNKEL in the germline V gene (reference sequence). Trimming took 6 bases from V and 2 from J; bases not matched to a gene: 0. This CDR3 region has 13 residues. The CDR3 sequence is CASRTGAGNTIYF. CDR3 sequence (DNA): TGTGCCAGCAGGACAGGGGCTGGAAACACCATATATTTT.

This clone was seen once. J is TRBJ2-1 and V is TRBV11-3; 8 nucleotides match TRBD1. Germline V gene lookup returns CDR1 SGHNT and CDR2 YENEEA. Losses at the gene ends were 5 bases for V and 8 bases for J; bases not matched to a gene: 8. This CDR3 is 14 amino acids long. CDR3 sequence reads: CASSPGTGTHEQFF. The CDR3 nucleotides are TGTGCCAGCAGCCCCGGGACAGGAACCCATGAGCAGTTCTTC.

This chain's CDR3 is CASSRLDSPVAFF. CDR3 sequence (DNA): TGTGCCAGCAGTCGATTGGACAGCCCTGTTGCTTTCTTT. This chain links TRBV12-3 or TRBV12-4 with TRBJ1-1; D possibly corresponds to TRBD1 (6 bases). V was shortened by 5 bases and J by 11 bases, with 18 bases between the two germline ends. The CDR3 contains 13 residues.

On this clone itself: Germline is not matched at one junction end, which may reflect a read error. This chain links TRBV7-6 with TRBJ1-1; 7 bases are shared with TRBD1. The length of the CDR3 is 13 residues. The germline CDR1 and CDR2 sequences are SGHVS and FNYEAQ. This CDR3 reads CAGSRGQFSEAFF. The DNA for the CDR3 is TGTGCCGGCAGCCGGGGACAGTTCTCTGAAGCTTTCTTT.

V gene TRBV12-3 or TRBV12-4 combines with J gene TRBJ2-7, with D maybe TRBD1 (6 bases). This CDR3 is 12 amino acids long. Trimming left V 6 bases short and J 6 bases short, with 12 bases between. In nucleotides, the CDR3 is TGTGCCAGCAGCCCTACAGGGAGCGAGCAGTACTTC. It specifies CASSPTGSEQYF.

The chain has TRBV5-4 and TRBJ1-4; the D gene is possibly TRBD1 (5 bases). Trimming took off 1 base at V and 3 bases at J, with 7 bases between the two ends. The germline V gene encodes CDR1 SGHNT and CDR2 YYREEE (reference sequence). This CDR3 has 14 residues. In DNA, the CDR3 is TGTGCCAGCAGCTTGTGGGGGGCTAATGAAAAACTGTTTTTT. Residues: CASSLWGANEKLFF.

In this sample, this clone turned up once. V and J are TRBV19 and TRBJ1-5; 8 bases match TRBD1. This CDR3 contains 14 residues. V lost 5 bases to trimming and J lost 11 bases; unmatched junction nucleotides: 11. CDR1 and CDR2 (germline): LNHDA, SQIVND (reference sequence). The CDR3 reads CASSVDRGEKSQHF. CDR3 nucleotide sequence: TGTGCCAGTAGTGTTGACAGGGGAGAGAAGTCCCAGCATTTT.

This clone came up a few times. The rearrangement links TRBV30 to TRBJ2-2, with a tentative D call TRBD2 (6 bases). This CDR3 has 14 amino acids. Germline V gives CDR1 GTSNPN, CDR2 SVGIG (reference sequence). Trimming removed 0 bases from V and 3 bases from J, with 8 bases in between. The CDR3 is CAWSVGGYTGELFF. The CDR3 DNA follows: TGTGCCTGGAGTGTCGGGGGATACACCGGGGAGCTGTTTTTT.

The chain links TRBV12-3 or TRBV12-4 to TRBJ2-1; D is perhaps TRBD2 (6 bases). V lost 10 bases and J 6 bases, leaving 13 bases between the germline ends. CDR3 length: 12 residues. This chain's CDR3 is CATRLGGNEQFF. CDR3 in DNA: TGTGCCACCCGATTGGGGGGCAATGAGCAGTTCTTC.

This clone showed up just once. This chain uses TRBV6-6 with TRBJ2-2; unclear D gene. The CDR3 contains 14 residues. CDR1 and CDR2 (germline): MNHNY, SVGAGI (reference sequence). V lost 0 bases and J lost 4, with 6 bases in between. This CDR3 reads CASSYSPSTGELFF. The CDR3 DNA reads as TGTGCCAGCAGTTACTCTCCTAGCACCGGGGAGCTGTTTTTT.

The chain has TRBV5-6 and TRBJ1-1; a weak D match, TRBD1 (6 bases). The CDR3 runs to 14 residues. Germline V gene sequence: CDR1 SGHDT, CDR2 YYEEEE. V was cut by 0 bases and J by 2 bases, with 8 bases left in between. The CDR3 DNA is TGTGCCAGCAGCTTGGGACAGGCAAACACTGAAGCTTTCTTT. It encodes CASSLGQANTEAFF.